This entry lists 30 T cell receptor beta chains sequenced from one sample in a study of post-analysis software for immune sequencing data. Findings and caveats of the study: In patients, TRBV5-6, TRBV5-1 and TRBV20-1 belonged to five or six TRBV segments found more frequently than in controls.

Their target antigens are unknown. cDNA libraries of TCR beta carried unique molecular identifiers. Each CDR3 protein gets one entry after TCRdb re-called the PCR reads with MiXCR. The data contain around 400,000 distinct CDR3 sequences, roughly 35% of them singletons. Sequenced input: blood. Receptors originate from a girl between 10 and 17 years old with multiple sclerosis.

J is TRBJ2-1 and V is TRBV20-1, with TRBD2 matching 9 bases. This CDR3 is 17 amino acids long. The V segment lost 0 bases and the J segment 6 bases; nucleotides outside the gene matches: 12. The germline CDR1 and CDR2 sequences are DFQATT and SNEGSKA (reference sequence). The CDR3 is CSARDPSGRGGANEQFF. CDR3 DNA sequence: TGCAGTGCTAGAGATCCCTCCGGTCGCGGGGGGGCCAATGAGCAGTTCTTC.

In regard to this clonotype: This may stem from a read error, because a much larger clone lies one nucleotide away. This sequence joins TRBV20-1 and TRBJ2-4; D is unresolved. V was trimmed by 0 bases and J by 0 bases, leaving 3 bases between them. This CDR3 comprises 13 residues. Germline CDR1 DFQATT, CDR2 SNEGSKA (reference sequence). The DNA for the CDR3 is TGCAGTGCTAGAGACCTAGCCAAAAACATTCAGTACTTC. Translation: CSARDLAKNIQYF.

The chain uses TRBV7-6 and TRBJ1-2; 7 bases match TRBD1. The V gene end was trimmed by 8 bases and the J gene end by 6 bases; junction bases not matched to a gene: 12. The CDR3 loop spans 14 amino acids. Germline CDR1 is SGHVS and CDR2 is FNYEAQ. DNA of the CDR3: TGTGCCAGCTCCCGTAGCGGGACAGCAGATGGCTACACCTTC. Its protein product is CASSRSGTADGYTF. Together with reference TRBV7-6 and TRBJ1-2, the CDR3 gives the full variable domain: GAGVSQSPRYKVTKRGQDVALRCDPISGHVSLYWYRQALGQGPEFLTYFNYEAQQDKSGLPNDRFSAERPEGSISTLTIQRTEQRDSAMYRCASSRSGTADGYTFGSGTRLTVV.

In this sample, this clonotype turned up a few times. This chain joins TRBV4-1 and TRBJ2-3, with TRBD2 as a possible D gene (6 bases). Germline assignment: CDR1 MGHRA and CDR2 YSYEKL. Trimming left V 4 bases short and J 9 bases short, with 20 bases between. This CDR3 contains 15 residues. The CDR3 is CASSRISFRGSTQYF. The CDR3 region has the DNA TGCGCCAGCAGCCGCATCTCTTTTCGGGGGAGCACGCAGTATTTT.

The V call is TRBV3-1, the J call TRBJ2-5, with D perhaps matching TRBD1 or TRBD2 (6 bases each). The CDR3 length is 13 residues. CDR1 is LGHDT, CDR2 YNNKEL, per germline (reference sequence). V was pared by 4 bases and J by 5 bases, with 11 bases between. CDR3 amino acids: CASSRGARETQYF. The CDR3 DNA follows: TGTGCCAGCAGCCGGGGGGCCCGGGAGACCCAGTACTTC.

This clonotype was counted a few times. The rearrangement joins TRBV9 to TRBJ2-5, with 7 positions matching TRBD2. The CDR3 is 14 residues long. The germline V gene encodes CDR1 SGDLS and CDR2 YYNGEE. V dropped 3 bases and J dropped 4; count of bases not matched to a gene: 6. The chain's CDR3 is CASSAGGYGETQYF. CDR3 nucleotides: TGTGCCAGCAGCGCGGGGGGTTATGGAGAGACCCAGTACTTC.

This clonotype appeared a few times. The germline gene is not matched at one end of the junction; a read error may be the cause. The rearrangement joins TRBV7-9 to TRBJ1-5, with 7 bases aligning to TRBD1. CDR1 is SEHNR and CDR2 is FQNEAQ in the germline V gene (reference sequence). The CDR3 spans 15 residues. As DNA, the CDR3 is TGTGCCAGCAGCCTAGCCGGGACAGAAAATCAGCCCCAGCATTTT. It codes for CASSLAGTENQPQHF.

This clonotype was seen more than once but under ten times. V and J are TRBV6-6 and TRBJ2-7, with 7 bases matching TRBD1. V lost 11 bases to trimming and J lost 6 bases; unmatched junction nucleotides: 13. The CDR3 runs to 13 residues. Germline V gene lookup returns CDR1 MNHNY and CDR2 SVGAGI (reference sequence). The CDR3 DNA is TGTGCCGGCACCTCCGGGGCAGGGGGCGAGCAGTACTTC. Its protein is CAGTSGAGGEQYF.

A remark on this clonotype: A read error may account for a junction end that differs from germline. The chain combines TRBV7-9 with TRBJ1-5; the D is unclear. This CDR3 comprises 14 residues. Germline CDR1 and CDR2: SEHNR and FQNEAQ (reference sequence). The CDR3 DNA follows: TGTGCCAGCAGCTTCGCCGGCACCGGGCAGCCTCAGCATTTT. Translated: CASSFAGTGQPQHF. The full variable domain, in which reference TRBV7-9 and TRBJ1-5 provide the parts outside the CDR3, is DTGVSQNPRHKITKRGQNVTFRCDPISEHNRLYWYRQTLGQGPEFLTYFQNEAQLEKSRLLSDRFSAERPKGSFSTLEIQRTEQGDSAMYLCASSFAGTGQPQHFGDGTRLSIL.

This sequence joins TRBV25-1 and TRBJ1-4, with TRBD1 matching over 11 bases. This CDR3 has 15 amino acids. V shed 3 bases, J shed 7 bases, and the junction held 4 bases outside the gene matches. CDR1 and CDR2 (germline): MGHDK, SYGVNS. The CDR3 bases are TGTGCCAGCAGTGACCCGGACAGGGGGCCTGAAAAACTGTTTTTT. Translation gives CASSDPDRGPEKLFF.

This rearrangement joins TRBV6-1 to TRBJ2-5; TRBD2 is a possible D gene (5 bases). V dropped 6 bases and J dropped 3 bases, with 23 bases sitting between them. The germline V gene has CDR1 MNHNS and CDR2 SASEGT. CDR3 length equals 17 residues. CDR3 sequence reads: CASSRRARRGAEETQYF. CDR3 nucleotides: TGTGCCAGCAGCCGAAGGGCCAGACGGGGAGCGGAAGAGACCCAGTACTTC.

Comments on this clonotype: One end of the junction varies from germline; a read error may be responsible. The chain carries TRBV20-1 and TRBJ2-7, with 9 nucleotides matching TRBD1. Per germline, CDR1 DFQATT and CDR2 SNEGSKA (reference sequence). The CDR3 has 14 residues. The CDR3 loop reads CSARDRGISYEQYF. CDR3 coding DNA: TGCAGTGCTCGAGACAGGGGGATCTCCTACGAGCAGTACTTC.

The genes are TRBV3-1 and TRBJ2-7; either TRBD1 or TRBD2 may supply D (5 bases each). The V end was cut by 7 bases, the J end by 5 bases, with 24 bases between. Germline lookup yields CDR1 LGHDT and CDR2 YNNKEL (reference sequence). The CDR3 runs to 16 residues. The DNA of the CDR3 is TGTGCCAGCACCCCGGCCGGGAACTCGTTAGGGGACGAGCAGTACTTC. Translated, it gives CASTPAGNSLGDEQYF.

In its sample, this clonotype was seen a few times. This chain connects TRBV5-1 to TRBJ1-6; D is possibly TRBD1 (5 bases). Germline assignment: CDR1 SGHRS and CDR2 YFSETQ. CDR3 length: 15 amino acids. V was cut by 1 base and J by 8 bases, with 13 bases left in between. The CDR3 here is CASSLSGRAYSPLHF. The CDR3 DNA is TGCGCCAGCAGCTTGTCGGGACGGGCTTATTCACCCCTCCACTTT.

Many counts were recorded for this clonotype. The chain recombines TRBV4-2 with TRBJ2-1; D is possibly TRBD1 (5 bases). Germline V gene data show CDR1 as LGHNA and CDR2 as YNFKEQ. The V end lost 3 bases, the J end lost 2 bases, and 8 bases lay between the germline ends. There are 14 residues in the CDR3. CDR3 region: CASSHRGPYNEQFF. For the CDR3, the DNA is TGTGCCAGCAGCCATAGGGGCCCCTACAATGAGCAGTTCTTC.

V is TRBV2 and J is TRBJ2-3; 9 bases are shared with TRBD2. Trimming cost V 4 bases and J 0 bases; bases outside gene matches: 11. Per the germline V gene, CDR1 is SNHLY and CDR2 is FYNNEI. The CDR3 loop spans 18 amino acids. The CDR3 here is CASSGVAGAARSTDTQYF. The CDR3 DNA follows: TGTGCCAGCAGTGGAGTAGCGGGGGCCGCCCGTAGCACAGATACGCAGTATTTT. Full variable domain (rest looked up from reference TRBV2 and TRBJ2-3): EPEVTQTPSHQVTQMGQEVILRCVPISNHLYFYWYRQILGQKVEFLVSFYNNEISEKSEIFDDQFSVERPDGSNFTLKIRSTKLEDSAMYFCASSGVAGAARSTDTQYFGPGTRLTVL.

J is TRBJ2-2 and V is TRBV20-1, with 11 nucleotides matching TRBD1. CDR1 DFQATT and CDR2 SNEGSKA come from the germline V gene (reference sequence). The CDR3 has 14 residues. The ends lost 6 bases at V and 4 bases at J; junction bases unmatched: 4. This chain's CDR3 is CSAPGTGGTGELFF. The CDR3 DNA follows: TGCAGTGCCCCCGGGACAGGGGGCACCGGGGAGCTGTTTTTT.

This rearrangement joins TRBV3-1 to TRBJ1-1; D is possibly TRBD1 (5 bases). Trimming left V 3 bases short and J 0 bases short, with 8 bases between. The CDR3 is 14 residues long. Germline V gives CDR1 LGHDT, CDR2 YNNKEL (reference sequence). The DNA for the CDR3 is TGTGCCAGCAGCCAGCGGGGGTTGAACACTGAAGCTTTCTTT. It translates to CASSQRGLNTEAFF. Together with reference TRBV3-1 and TRBJ1-1, the CDR3 gives the full variable domain: DTAVSQTPKYLVTQMGNDKSIKCEQNLGHDTMYWYKQDSKKFLKIMFSYNNKELIINETVPNRFSPKSPDKAHLNLHINSLELGDSAVYFCASSQRGLNTEAFFGQGTRLTVV.

This CDR3 reads CASSLWTSGGNEQFF. Here the CDR3 DNA reads TGCGCCAGCAGCCTCTGGACTAGCGGGGGCAATGAGCAGTTCTTC. The chain combines TRBV5-1 with TRBJ2-1, with TRBD2 matching over 13 bases. In germline, CDR1 is SGHRS, CDR2 YFSETQ. This CDR3 contains 15 residues. Unmatched junction bases numbered 4, after V lost 4 bases and J lost 6 bases.

The chain links TRBV12-3 or TRBV12-4 to TRBJ2-1; D unclear. V shed 3 bases and J shed 10 bases, with 13 bases lying between them. The CDR3 spans 13 residues. The CDR3 coding sequence is TGTGCCAGCAGTTTCGTTTATGCCCAAGAGCAGTTCTTC. Translated, it gives CASSFVYAQEQFF.

The chain links TRBV7-8 to TRBJ1-5, with D perhaps matching TRBD1 (5 bases). V lost 5 bases to trimming and J lost 4 bases, with 18 bases between them. Per germline, CDR1 SGHVS and CDR2 FQNEAQ. This CDR3 spans 16 amino acids. For the CDR3, the DNA is TGTGCCAGCAGCCTCAGCGGTGGGGGGGGGAATCAGCCCCAGCATTTT. As protein: CASSLSGGGGNQPQHF.

This chain uses TRBV7-8 with TRBJ2-3; 12 bases fit TRBD2. Germline CDR1 SGHVS, CDR2 FQNEAQ. The V and J ends lost 5 bases and 5 bases, in that order; junction bases with no gene match: 11. This CDR3 region has 17 residues. The CDR3 sequence is CASSRGASGGARDTQYF. The CDR3 nucleotides are TGTGCCAGCAGCCGTGGGGCTAGCGGGGGGGCCAGAGATACGCAGTATTTT.

The J gene is TRBJ1-3, the V gene TRBV6-5; D is undetermined. The CDR3 extends over 16 amino acids. Germline CDR1 MNHEY, CDR2 SVGAGI. V was trimmed by 2 bases and J by 7 bases, leaving 18 bases between them. CDR3 region: CASSYTSITSGNTIYF. CDR3 nucleotide sequence: TGTGCCAGCAGTTACACGAGTATCACCAGTGGGAACACCATATATTTT.

As for this clonotype: Because it lacks the conserved phenylalanine or tryptophan at the end, this CDR3 is likely a read error. CDR3 amino acids: CSARVGERYGYTV. The CDR3 bases are TGCAGTGCTAGAGTTGGGGAACGCTATGGCTACACCGTC. The chain joins TRBV20-1 to TRBJ1-2, with D uncertain. Germline V lookup: CDR1 DFQATT, CDR2 SNEGSKA (reference sequence). The CDR3 has 13 residues. Trimming pared 1 base from V and 4 bases from J, leaving 10 bases between.

The chain combines TRBV6-2 or TRBV6-3 with TRBJ1-2; 12 positions match TRBD1. Germline-derived CDR1 and CDR2 are MNHEY and SVGEGT. The CDR3 is 17 amino acids. Trimming cost V 2 bases and J 4 bases; bases outside gene matches: 8. The CDR3 bases are TGTGCCAGCAGTTACGCCGGGACAGGGGGCGCCCGCTATGGCTACACCTTC. Encoded protein: CASSYAGTGGARYGYTF.

The chain recombines TRBV28 with TRBJ2-5, with D possibly TRBD1 on 6 matching bases. The CDR3 runs to 13 residues. CDR1 MDHEN and CDR2 SYDVKM come from the germline V gene. The V and J ends lost 2 bases and 11 bases respectively, with 15 bases between them. The DNA of the CDR3 is TGTGCCAGCAGTTTACAGGGGACCTACAAGCAGTACTTC. Translated, it gives CASSLQGTYKQYF.

The chain has TRBV9 and TRBJ1-2; D remains unclear. CDR3 size: 13 residues. Trimming left V 0 bases short and J 1 base short, with 4 bases between. Germline V gene data show CDR1 as SGDLS and CDR2 as YYNGEE. In DNA, the CDR3 is TGTGCCAGCAGCGTAGACGGTAACTATGGCTACACCTTC. Protein: CASSVDGNYGYTF. The full variable domain, rest sourced from reference TRBV9 and TRBJ1-2, is DSGVTQTPKHLITATGQRVTLRCSPRSGDLSVYWYQQSLDQGLQFLIQYYNGEERAKGNILERFSAQQFPDLHSELNLSSLELGDSALYFCASSVDGNYGYTFGSGTRLTVV.

The chain couples TRBV15 to TRBJ2-7; 8 nucleotides line up with TRBD2. The CDR3 has 16 residues. After removal of 1 base from V and 3 bases from J, the junction contained 8 bases not matched to a gene. Germline CDR1 is LNHNV and CDR2 is YYDKDF (reference sequence). The CDR3 region has the DNA TGTGCCACCAGCAGAGTTTCTGGCGGGGGGATCTACGAGCAGTACTTC. This sequence encodes CATSRVSGGGIYEQYF.

V is TRBV19 and J is TRBJ1-2, with D unresolved. The CDR3 is 15 residues long. The germline CDR1 and CDR2 sequences are LNHDA and SQIVND (reference sequence). Trimming left V 6 bases short and J 3 bases short, with 17 bases between. In nucleotides, the CDR3 is TGTGCCAGTAGCTTTGGTAGTCTCTCCCACTATGGCTACACCTTC. This sequence encodes CASSFGSLSHYGYTF.

This clonotype was observed at least ten times. The chain couples TRBV2 to TRBJ2-6; no definite D call. Trimming cost V 2 bases and J 2 bases, with 4 bases left between them. The CDR3 is made up of 14 amino acids. Germline V lookup: CDR1 SNHLY, CDR2 FYNNEI. In nucleotides, the CDR3 is TGTGCCAGCAGTGAAAGGGCTGGGGCCAACGTCCTGACTTTC. Amino acids: CASSERAGANVLTF.